The rows below give T cell receptor beta chains drawn from one sample of a study of shared clonotypes between healthy human individuals. The repertoire was sequenced with immunoSEQ multiplex PCR; TCRdb's copy has only in-frame clones and lacks some. In the table there are some 470,000 clones, 76% of which are singletons. Sequencing was done on a sample of PBMCs. The receptor source for this set is a woman aged 40 to 50 in good health. Some clones in this sample may be carry-over from other donors' samples. Each CDR3 is given with its conserved first and last residue. Fields, in order: clone size, J gene, D gene, V gene, CDR3 DNA, CDR3 protein. D genes are given only for firm matches. Clone size, where shown, is once, few, many, or a class for clones that have expanded.

clone_size: NA; j_call: TRBJ1-2; d_call: TRBD1; v_call: TRBV5-6; cdr3_nt: TGTGCCAGCAGCTCGACAGGGGGCGCAACTAACTATGGCTACACCTTC; cdr3_aa: CASSSTGGATNYGYTF
clone_size: NA; j_call: TRBJ2-3; d_call: TRBD2; v_call: TRBV19; cdr3_nt: TGTGCCAGTAGTAACCAACTAGCGGGAGCAATAGATACGCAGTATTTT; cdr3_aa: CASSNQLAGAIDTQYF
clone_size: once; j_call: TRBJ2-2; d_call: TRBD2; v_call: TRBV4-2; cdr3_nt: TGTGCCAGCAGCCAAGGAGCGGGAGGTGTCACCGGGGAGCTGTTTTTT; cdr3_aa: CASSQGAGGVTGELFF
clone_size: few; j_call: TRBJ1-4; d_call: NA; v_call: TRBV7-2; cdr3_nt: TGTGCCAGCACAACCGGGGGCTCGAAAAAACTGTTTTTT; cdr3_aa: CASTTGGSKKLFF
clone_size: NA; j_call: TRBJ2-3; d_call: NA; v_call: TRBV5-4; cdr3_nt: TGTGCCAGCAGCCATTCGAGTCGGGCGGGCTATCCGCCCACAGATACGCAGTATTTT; cdr3_aa: CASSHSSRAGYPPTDTQYF
clone_size: NA; j_call: TRBJ2-1; d_call: NA; v_call: TRBV30; cdr3_nt: TGTGCCTGGAGCCCCAACCGCCAGAATGAGCAGTTCTTC; cdr3_aa: CAWSPNRQNEQFF
clone_size: many; j_call: TRBJ1-1; d_call: NA; v_call: TRBV28; cdr3_nt: TGTGCCAGCAGTTTATCCGGGGGCACTGAAGCTTTCTTT; cdr3_aa: CASSLSGGTEAFF
clone_size: NA; j_call: TRBJ2-7; d_call: NA; v_call: TRBV7-9; cdr3_nt: TGTGCCAGCAGCTTAGTTAGCGAACGGGACGAGCAGTACTTC; cdr3_aa: CASSLVSERDEQYF
clone_size: few; j_call: TRBJ1-1; d_call: TRBD1; v_call: TRBV7-9; cdr3_nt: TGTGCCAGCAGCTTAGGTGGACAGGCCACTGAAGCTTTCTTT; cdr3_aa: CASSLGGQATEAFF
clone_size: NA; j_call: TRBJ1-1; d_call: NA; v_call: TRBV29-1; cdr3_nt: TGCAGCGTTGAAGATTGGCGACGAAGGGAGGGTGAAGCTTTCTTT; cdr3_aa: CSVEDWRRREGEAFF
clone_size: many; j_call: TRBJ2-3; d_call: TRBD2; v_call: TRBV7-9; cdr3_nt: TGTGCCAGCAGCTTGGGTCTGGGACTAACGCTTACAGATACGCAGTATTTT; cdr3_aa: CASSLGLGLTLTDTQYF
clone_size: once; j_call: TRBJ2-7; d_call: NA; v_call: TRBV11-3; cdr3_nt: TGTGCCAGCAGCTTAATGGGGACCTCCGACGAGCAGTACTTC; cdr3_aa: CASSLMGTSDEQYF
clone_size: NA; j_call: TRBJ1-1; d_call: NA; v_call: TRBV2; cdr3_nt: TGTGCCAGCAGTGAAGGGTGGGACAAAAAAGAAGCTTTCTTT; cdr3_aa: CASSEGWDKKEAFF
clone_size: NA; j_call: TRBJ1-3; d_call: TRBD1; v_call: TRBV18; cdr3_nt: TGTGCCAGCTCACCAACTTCAATCGGACAGGGGGCCATTGTGGCTGGAAACACCATATATTTT; cdr3_aa: CASSPTSIGQGAIVAGNTIYF
clone_size: NA; j_call: TRBJ2-5; d_call: NA; v_call: TRBV6-5; cdr3_nt: TGTGCCAGCAGTTTAACACGGGGTGAACAAGAGACCCAGTACTTC; cdr3_aa: CASSLTRGEQETQYF
clone_size: NA; j_call: TRBJ2-1; d_call: NA; v_call: TRBV5-4; cdr3_nt: TGTGCCAGCAGCTTACGCGGAGGCTACAATGAGCAGTTCTTC; cdr3_aa: CASSLRGGYNEQFF
clone_size: NA; j_call: TRBJ2-1; d_call: TRBD2; v_call: TRBV7-2; cdr3_nt: TGTGCCAGCAGCTACCCGGGACTAGCGGGAATCTATGAGCAGTTCTTC; cdr3_aa: CASSYPGLAGIYEQFF
clone_size: NA; j_call: TRBJ2-1; d_call: NA; v_call: TRBV19; cdr3_nt: TGTGCCAGTAGTATGAGGGGCGAGGGCTACAATGAGCAGTTCTTC; cdr3_aa: CASSMRGEGYNEQFF
clone_size: NA; j_call: TRBJ2-7; d_call: TRBD1; v_call: TRBV30; cdr3_nt: TGTGCCTGGAGTGTATTGGGACAGGGCTACGAGCAGTACTTC; cdr3_aa: CAWSVLGQGYEQYF
clone_size: NA; j_call: TRBJ2-7; d_call: NA; v_call: TRBV21-1; cdr3_nt: TGTGCCAGCAGCAAAATGGGGGGTGGCTCCTACGAGCAGTACTTC; cdr3_aa: CASSKMGGGSYEQYF
clone_size: NA; j_call: TRBJ2-7; d_call: NA; v_call: TRBV5-6; cdr3_nt: TGTGCCAGCAGCTTGGGGGTAGGGGGGAGGTACGAGCAGTACTTC; cdr3_aa: CASSLGVGGRYEQYF
clone_size: NA; j_call: TRBJ2-1; d_call: NA; v_call: TRBV11-2; cdr3_nt: TGTGCCAGCACCAAACAGTCTAACTCCTACAATGAGCAGTTCTTC; cdr3_aa: CASTKQSNSYNEQFF
clone_size: NA; j_call: TRBJ1-3; d_call: NA; v_call: TRBV11-2; cdr3_nt: TGTGCCAGCAGCTTACGCGGCAGGGGATTTTCTGGAAACACCATATATTTT; cdr3_aa: CASSLRGRGFSGNTIYF
clone_size: NA; j_call: TRBJ2-7; d_call: TRBD2; v_call: TRBV4-1; cdr3_nt: TGCGCCAGCAGCCAAGTGCCTAGCGGGAATTACGAGCAGTACTTC; cdr3_aa: CASSQVPSGNYEQYF
clone_size: NA; j_call: TRBJ2-1; d_call: NA; v_call: TRBV7-9; cdr3_nt: TGTTCTGCAGGGACTTACCGCGGGGATGAGCAGTTCTTC; cdr3_aa: CSAGTYRGDEQFF
clone_size: NA; j_call: TRBJ1-2; d_call: NA; v_call: TRBV29-1; cdr3_nt: TGCAGCGTAGATGGGAGTCGGGGGCTCTACTATGGCTACACCTTC; cdr3_aa: CSVDGSRGLYYGYTF
clone_size: NA; j_call: TRBJ2-2; d_call: NA; v_call: TRBV19; cdr3_nt: TGTGCCAGTAGTATAGACCCCGGACGCACCGGGGAGCTGTTTTTT; cdr3_aa: CASSIDPGRTGELFF
clone_size: NA; j_call: TRBJ2-7; d_call: NA; v_call: TRBV27; cdr3_nt: TGTGCCACCGCTGGGGGCTCGCTGGCCTACGAGCAGTACTTC; cdr3_aa: CATAGGSLAYEQYF
clone_size: few; j_call: TRBJ2-3; d_call: NA; v_call: TRBV7-9; cdr3_nt: TGTGCCAGCAGCCTCAGGACAGGCACAGATACGCAGTATTTT; cdr3_aa: CASSLRTGTDTQYF
clone_size: NA; j_call: TRBJ2-7; d_call: NA; v_call: TRBV4-1; cdr3_nt: TGCGCCAGCAGCCAAGACTGGGACATAAGGAGCTACGAGCAGTACTTC; cdr3_aa: CASSQDWDIRSYEQYF
clone_size: once; j_call: TRBJ2-7; d_call: NA; v_call: TRBV7-9; cdr3_nt: TGTGCCAGCAGCTTGGAGGGGGCGATGTACGAGCAGTACTTC; cdr3_aa: CASSLEGAMYEQYF
clone_size: NA; j_call: TRBJ2-1; d_call: NA; v_call: TRBV6-1; cdr3_nt: TGTGCCAGCCGCGAGGGCTACAATGAGCAGTTCTTC; cdr3_aa: CASREGYNEQFF
clone_size: NA; j_call: TRBJ1-5; d_call: NA; v_call: TRBV4-2; cdr3_nt: TGTGCCAGCAGCCAAGAAAAGGGGCGGCCCCAGCATTTT; cdr3_aa: CASSQEKGRPQHF
clone_size: NA; j_call: TRBJ1-5; d_call: TRBD1; v_call: TRBV19; cdr3_nt: TGTGCCAGTAGTATCATCAGGGGGAATCAGCCCCAGCATTTT; cdr3_aa: CASSIIRGNQPQHF
clone_size: NA; j_call: TRBJ2-7; d_call: NA; v_call: TRBV11-1; cdr3_nt: TGTGCCAGCAGCTCCTATTCCGCAGACAGTTACTACGAGCAGTACTTC; cdr3_aa: CASSSYSADSYYEQYF
clone_size: NA; j_call: TRBJ2-7; d_call: NA; v_call: TRBV7-3; cdr3_nt: TGTGCCAGCAGCTTAGGACCCCGCTACGAGCAGTACTTC; cdr3_aa: CASSLGPRYEQYF
clone_size: NA; j_call: TRBJ1-2; d_call: TRBD1; v_call: TRBV2; cdr3_nt: TGTGCCAGCAGCAAGGACAGGATAGGCTACACCTTC; cdr3_aa: CASSKDRIGYTF
clone_size: once; j_call: TRBJ2-5; d_call: NA; v_call: TRBV10-2; cdr3_nt: TGCGCCAGCAGTGAGCCCGACCCCTCGGGTGAGACCCAGTACTTC; cdr3_aa: CASSEPDPSGETQYF
clone_size: NA; j_call: TRBJ2-1; d_call: NA; v_call: TRBV19; cdr3_nt: TGTTGGCGGGATGAGCAGTTCTTC; cdr3_aa: CWRDEQFF
clone_size: many; j_call: TRBJ2-6; d_call: NA; v_call: TRBV4-3; cdr3_nt: TGCGCCAGCAGCCAAGAATACGTTACTGGGGCCAACGTCCTGACTTTC; cdr3_aa: CASSQEYVTGANVLTF
clone_size: once; j_call: TRBJ2-7; d_call: NA; v_call: TRBV7-9; cdr3_nt: TGTGCCAGCAGCCCCCGAGGGGCTACATCGCCCTACGAGCAGTACTTC; cdr3_aa: CASSPRGATSPYEQYF
clone_size: once; j_call: TRBJ2-7; d_call: TRBD2; v_call: TRBV14; cdr3_nt: TGTGCCAGCAGCCCACTAGCGGGCCTCTACGAGCAGTACTTC; cdr3_aa: CASSPLAGLYEQYF
clone_size: once; j_call: TRBJ2-1; d_call: TRBD1; v_call: TRBV11-1; cdr3_nt: TGTGCCAGCAGCCTGGGACAGGGGATCTACAATGAGCAGTTCTTC; cdr3_aa: CASSLGQGIYNEQFF
clone_size: NA; j_call: TRBJ2-7; d_call: TRBD2; v_call: TRBV18; cdr3_nt: TGTGCCAGCTCACCCCTGACTACGGGGGGGACCGGCGAGCAGTACTTC; cdr3_aa: CASSPLTTGGTGEQYF
clone_size: NA; j_call: TRBJ1-2; d_call: NA; v_call: TRBV7-9; cdr3_nt: TGTGCCAGCAGCTTAGGAGGGGACCTTAACTATGGCTACACCTTC; cdr3_aa: CASSLGGDLNYGYTF
clone_size: NA; j_call: TRBJ1-3; d_call: NA; v_call: TRBV19; cdr3_nt: TGTGCCAGTAGTATAGATCGACGGAGCTCTGGAAACACCATATATTTT; cdr3_aa: CASSIDRRSSGNTIYF
clone_size: NA; j_call: TRBJ2-1; d_call: NA; v_call: TRBV9; cdr3_nt: TGTGCCAGCAGCCTAGGGGGACCAAGCAATGAGCAGTTCTTC; cdr3_aa: CASSLGGPSNEQFF
clone_size: NA; j_call: TRBJ2-5; d_call: NA; v_call: TRBV10-1; cdr3_nt: TGCGCCAGCAGTGAGTCGGGGCGACAAGAGACCCAGTACTTC; cdr3_aa: CASSESGRQETQYF
clone_size: NA; j_call: TRBJ2-3; d_call: TRBD2; v_call: TRBV5-1; cdr3_nt: TGCGCCAGCGGACGGGGACTAGCAGAAGATACGCAGTATTTT; cdr3_aa: CASGRGLAEDTQYF
clone_size: NA; j_call: TRBJ1-1; d_call: NA; v_call: TRBV15; cdr3_nt: TGTGCCACCAGCAGAGGTTTTGAGGGAGACACTGAAGCTTTCTTT; cdr3_aa: CATSRGFEGDTEAFF